This T cell receptor beta chain was observed in a study of blood T cells in healthy people across ages. Primed by a sample-barcoded 5' primer and a J-beta primer mix, a second PCR proceeded for 7 to 11 cycles. Every cDNA was tagged by a template-switch adaptor with 12 random nucleotides. MiXCR was run by TCRdb on the 5' RACE reads, yielding one entry per CDR3 protein. This table has under 2 million distinct CDR3 sequences, around 35% appearing once. Isolation per sample recovered at least 6 million PBMCs. Germline trimming cut 4 bases from V and 3 bases from J; bases unmatched to any gene: 3. This CDR3 is 14 amino acids long. Germline V CDR1 and CDR2: KGHDR, SFDVKD.

The chain carries TRBV24-1 and TRBJ2-3; 7 bases align to TRBD2. Material: blood. This TCR was recovered from a woman aged 25-40 years in good health. CDR3 amino acids: CATSEGAGTDTQYF. CDR3 bases: TGTGCCACCAGTGAGGGAGCGGGGACAGATACGCAGTATTTT.